A selection of T cell receptor beta chains follows, all from one sample in a study of shared clonotypes between healthy human individuals. Measured with immunoSEQ multiplex PCR; TCRdb has only the in-frame clones, and not every one. The table has a few hundred thousand clones, roughly 97% seen once; the top ten hold about 0.057%. Sequencing used naive CD4+ T cells sorted from blood. These receptors originate from a woman in her 30s in good health. CDR3s include the opening cysteine and the closing phenylalanine or tryptophan.

TRBV12-5	TRBJ2-2	CASGLVFGTSGPNTGELFF
TRBV5-1	TRBJ2-3	CASSLGQGPGLDTQYF
TRBV10-1	TRBJ2-1	CASSDVGEQFF
TRBV7-6	TRBJ2-7	CASSPQSTGNLHEQYF
TRBV7-2	TRBJ2-7	CASSQRGNRGNSEQYF
TRBV13	TRBJ2-5	CASSLTSGTGGLETQYF
TRBV19	TRBJ1-3	CASSLGLRRNTIYF
TRBV5-1	TRBJ2-1	CASSVIADSYNEQFF
TRBV19	TRBJ1-5	CARGKCRSQHF
TRBV28	TRBJ2-7	CASSPGQTSYEQYF
TRBV6-5	TRBJ2-2	CASSYSRATGELFF
TRBV25-1	TRBJ2-3	CASSEFPPSHTQYF
TRBV28	TRBJ2-5	CASSHLVGDRGRETQYF
TRBV5-1	TRBJ2-5	CASSFDQVGTQYF
TRBV27	TRBJ2-3	CASSLAINSLVNTQYF
TRBV7-3	TRBJ2-1	CASSPSPGQGVYEQFF
TRBV28	TRBJ1-5	CASRAGQYQPQHF
TRBV27	TRBJ2-7	CASSRQPYEQYF
TRBV19	-	CASSFGHEQYF
TRBV19	TRBJ2-2	CASSIESVDAGELFF
TRBV2	TRBJ2-3	CASSSGRGDTQYF
TRBV2	TRBJ1-5	CASSEQGDPDYQPQHF
TRBV20-1	TRBJ1-1	CSARVRTEAFF
TRBV15	TRBJ2-3	CATSRGPAGRTDTQYF
TRBV6-6	TRBJ1-4	CASSHGEKLFF
TRBV5-8	TRBJ1-4	CASSLGQGTNEKLFF
TRBV7-9	TRBJ2-7	CASSFILGYEQYF
TRBV6-1	TRBJ2-7	CASSEIDGTEQYF
TRBV28	TRBJ1-5	CASSFTFRGWVGNQPQHF
TRBV9	TRBJ2-2	CASSVGRQTTGELFF
TRBV27	TRBJ2-7	CASSFKTSYEQYF
TRBV12-5	TRBJ2-4	CASGWGLASSPEQKNIQYF
TRBV18	TRBJ1-1	CASSPLNPPYGQFTEAFF
TRBV5-1	TRBJ2-7	CASSLLAGDHYEQYF
TRBV28	TRBJ2-3	CASSFGGLDTQYF
TRBV27	TRBJ1-4	CASKVGFKPATNEKLFF
TRBV5-1	TRBJ2-3	CASSLLAGGPGSTDTQYF
TRBV15	TRBJ2-7	CATSRVVTTYEQYF
TRBV19	TRBJ2-1	CASSTRGGRGDEQFF
TRBV28	TRBJ1-3	CASTPRSSGNTIYF
TRBV18	TRBJ2-7	CASSWGPGRYSYEQYF
TRBV7-8	TRBJ2-4	CASSLFGQGYENIQYF
TRBV7-9	TRBJ2-3	CASSIATDTQYF
TRBV9	TRBJ2-7	CASSVGAGGTYEQYF
TRBV11-2	TRBJ2-3	CASSLRARTDTQYF
TRBV28	TRBJ2-1	CAGRTSGTHNEQFF
TRBV5-4	TRBJ2-5	CASSQGRDRTQETQYF
TRBV5-1	TRBJ2-1	CASSLTRAGGYNEQFF
TRBV2	TRBJ2-5	CASRTEETQYF